The 18 T cell receptor beta chains presented below share a single source sample, sequenced in a study of T cell repertoires in cytomegalovirus infection. Antigen specificity for these receptors is unknown. TCRdb reprocessed the reads via MiXCR and lists one record per CDR3 protein. The top ten hold about an eighth of the sample, which has about a million distinct CDR3 sequences, around 32% seen once. The sample was cultured CD8+ T cells from PBMCs, taken from culture after CMV antigen stimulation. Every receptor here comes from a human donor in good health (CMV status not recorded). Some clones in this sample may be carry-over from other donors' samples.

This clonotype was seen more than once but under ten times. The chain is built from TRBV2 and TRBJ1-1; D perhaps matches TRBD1 (5 bases). This CDR3 comprises 13 residues. Germline values: CDR1 SNHLY, CDR2 FYNNEI. Trimming removed 6 bases at V and 4 bases at J, with 12 bases between. The CDR3 protein is CASSRVGVTEAFF. The CDR3 DNA is TGTGCCAGCAGCAGGGTGGGGGTCACTGAAGCTTTCTTT.

This clonotype was picked up one time. The rearrangement links TRBV9 to TRBJ2-3; D is ambiguous. CDR1 and CDR2 (germline): SGDLS, YYNGEE. The V gene lost 4 bases and the J gene lost 7 bases, with 13 bases spanning the gap. The CDR3 consists of 13 residues. CDR3 protein: CASSPPHGHTQYF. The DNA for the CDR3 is TGTGCCAGCAGCCCCCCCCATGGCCATACGCAGTATTTT.

The chain combines TRBV20-1 with TRBJ2-7, with 10 nucleotides matching TRBD2. Germline trimming cut 6 bases from V and 3 bases from J; bases unmatched to any gene: 2. Germline V gene data show CDR1 as DFQATT and CDR2 as SNEGSKA (reference sequence). The CDR3 loop spans 12 amino acids. The CDR3 loop reads CSARTSGYEQYV. CDR3 sequence (DNA): TGCAGTGCCCGGACTAGCGGCTACGAGCAGTACGTC.

This chain connects TRBV7-4 to TRBJ2-5; 7 bases are a match to TRBD2. J was trimmed by 1 base and V by 4 bases; bases with no gene match: 6. CDR3 length: 15 residues. From germline, CDR1 is SGHVT and CDR2 SQSDAQ. The CDR3 is CASSSAGEVQETQYF. The CDR3 DNA is TGTGCCAGCAGCTCGGCGGGGGAAGTCCAAGAGACCCAGTACTTC.

This clonotype was picked up a small number of times. V is TRBV7-6 and J is TRBJ1-4, with D maybe TRBD1 (6 bases). Trimming stripped 0 bases from V and 8 bases from J, with 16 bases between. Germline V lookup: CDR1 SGHVS, CDR2 FNYEAQ. The CDR3 loop spans 16 amino acids. CDR3 protein: CASSLAGAAWREKLFF. The CDR3 DNA is TGTGCCAGCAGCTTAGCGGGGGCGGCCTGGCGCGAAAAACTGTTTTTT.

This clonotype has more than one count but fewer than ten. J is TRBJ1-1 and V is TRBV27; TRBD1 aligns across 8 bases. The J segment lost 6 bases and the V segment lost 2 bases, leaving 2 bases of the junction unmatched. The CDR3 covers 13 residues. CDR1 MNHEY and CDR2 SMNVEV come from the germline V gene (reference sequence). CDR3 residues: CASSLPDRAEAFF. The CDR3 nucleotides are TGTGCCAGCAGTTTACCGGACAGGGCTGAAGCTTTCTTT.

The V and J genes are TRBV12-3 or TRBV12-4 and TRBJ1-2; D uncertain. The CDR3 contains 14 residues. Trimming stripped 0 bases from V and 5 bases from J, with 10 bases between. Here the CDR3 reads CASSLALKGYGYTF. CDR3 nucleotides: TGTGCCAGCAGTTTAGCGCTAAAAGGGTATGGCTACACCTTC.

The chain links TRBV7-6 to TRBJ2-2; D not certain. CDR3 size: 13 residues. With 0 bases removed from V and 9 bases from J, the gap between germline ends came to 8 bases. Germline CDR1 SGHVS, CDR2 FNYEAQ. For the CDR3, the DNA is TGTGCCAGCAGCTTAGCGCAGGAAAGGGAGCTGTTTTTT. It yields the protein CASSLAQERELFF.

This clonotype was seen ten or more times. This chain uses TRBV7-8 with TRBJ1-5; no reliable D call. The CDR3 totals 13 residues. V was cut by 4 bases and J by 4 bases, with 8 bases left in between. Germline V gives CDR1 SGHVS, CDR2 FQNEAQ. The CDR3 DNA reads as TGTGCCAGCAGCTCCGACGGAAATCAGCCCCAGCATTTT. Its protein is CASSSDGNQPQHF.

A remark on this clonotype: Possible read error: a much larger clone is one base away. The chain joins TRBV7-2 to TRBJ1-2; the D is unclear. The V end was cut by 3 bases, the J end by 7 bases, with 12 bases between. Germline assignment: CDR1 SGHTA and CDR2 FQGNSA. The CDR3 has 13 residues. In nucleotides, the CDR3 is TGTGCCAGCAGCTTTGAAGGGCTTGGTGGCTACACCTTC. This sequence encodes CASSFEGLGGYTF.

The rearrangement joins TRBV19 to TRBJ1-5; TRBD1 agrees at 8 bases. Germline V gene sequence: CDR1 LNHDA, CDR2 SQIVND (reference sequence). The V segment lost 2 bases and the J segment 0 bases; nucleotides outside the gene matches: 12. The CDR3 is 19 amino acids. CDR3 sequence (DNA): TGTGCCAGTAGTATAAGTCTGGACAGGGCACGGTATAGCAATCAGCCCCAGCATTTT. The encoded protein is CASSISLDRARYSNQPQHF.

Ten or more counts support this clonotype. V is TRBV7-8 and J is TRBJ2-3; D might be TRBD1 or TRBD2, each matching 5 bases. CDR1 is SGHVS, CDR2 FQNEAQ, per germline. CDR3 size: 16 residues. Trimming removed 5 bases from V and 0 bases from J, with 15 bases in between. CDR3 DNA: TGTGCCAGCAGCCCCGGAGTCGGGGCGAGCACAGATACGCAGTATTTT. As protein: CASSPGVGASTDTQYF.

This clonotype has a handful of counts. This chain joins TRBV29-1 and TRBJ1-2, with 9 bases that match TRBD1. CDR1 is SQVTM and CDR2 is ANQGSEA in the germline V gene. This CDR3 comprises 14 residues. With V trimmed by 6 bases and J by 8 bases, 13 bases remained unmatched. In DNA, the CDR3 is TGCAGCGTGCCAGGACAGGGGCCAGCATGGGGCTACACCTTC. It codes for CSVPGQGPAWGYTF.

This chain links TRBV4-3 with TRBJ1-6, with 10 positions matching TRBD1. The V gene's germline CDR1 is LGHNA and CDR2 YSLEER. The ends lost 1 base at V and 9 bases at J; junction bases unmatched: 3. The CDR3 covers 15 residues. DNA for the CDR3: TGCGCCAGCAGCCAAGCCAGGACAGGGGGTTCACCCCTCCACTTT. Protein sequence: CASSQARTGGSPLHF.

This chain uses TRBV15 with TRBJ2-3; possibly TRBD2 for D (5 bases). The CDR3 contains 14 residues. Germline-derived CDR1 and CDR2 are LNHNV and YYDKDF (reference sequence). V was clipped by 0 bases and J by 5 bases, with 9 bases between them. In DNA form, the CDR3 reads TGTGCCACCAGCAGAGAAAAGGCGGGAGATACGCAGTATTTT. Amino acid sequence: CATSREKAGDTQYF.

This chain joins TRBV29-1 and TRBJ1-1; D uncertain. Per the germline V gene, CDR1 is SQVTM and CDR2 is ANQGSEA. Trimming left V 6 bases short and J 1 base short, with 12 bases between. The CDR3 spans 13 residues. CDR3 sequence (DNA): TGCAGCGTCGGCCTAGACGGGAACACTGAAGCTTTCTTT. Amino acid sequence: CSVGLDGNTEAFF.

In its sample, this clonotype was seen many times. V and J are TRBV7-2 and TRBJ2-7; 8 nucleotides agree with TRBD2. Germline V lookup: CDR1 SGHTA, CDR2 FQGNSA. The CDR3 spans 15 residues. The V gene end was trimmed by 2 bases and the J gene end by 0 bases; junction bases not matched to a gene: 3. In DNA form, the CDR3 reads TGTGCCAGCAGCTTAAGCGGGGGAAACTCCTACGAGCAGTACGTC. Amino acid sequence: CASSLSGGNSYEQYV.

The V gene is TRBV12-3 or TRBV12-4, the J gene TRBJ2-5; D remains unclear. The length of the CDR3 is 14 residues. V lost 6 bases to trimming and J lost 2 bases, with 13 bases between them. DNA of the CDR3: TGTGCCAGCAGCTCCCGACTGGGACAAGAGACCCAGTACTTC. Translated, it gives CASSSRLGQETQYF.